The clone carrying this TCR beta chain came up a few times. The antigen remains undetermined. This entry is derived from a study of T cells after yellow fever vaccination. Turning to the study itself: Any fraction with a low cell number was prepared using SMART-Seq v4 Ultra Low Input. Study results and caveats: At about 97% for CD4 and about 87% for CD8, most primary-vaccination clones showed up again after the booster. Weaker, the secondary response had a peak occurring faster, on day 5 versus 15.

The trim removed 6 bases at V and 5 bases at J, leaving 1 base unmatched. CDR3 length equals 12 residues. CDR1 and CDR2 (germline): MDHEN, SYDVKM. TCRdb re-analysed the 5' RACE reads in MiXCR, keeping a single row per CDR3 protein. The repertoire has roughly 330,000 distinct CDR3 sequences, roughly 6.8% of them found once; the top ten carry 18%. Material: PBMCs, obtained approximately 47 days after the first yellow fever vaccination. This TCR came from a man aged 18 to 29 who received the YFV17D yellow fever vaccine. This rearrangement joins TRBV28 to TRBJ2-3, with 8 bases fitting TRBD2. CDR3 nucleotides: TGTGCCAGCAGGGGACTAGTAGATACGCAGTATTTT. It is translated as CASRGLVDTQYF.